This T cell receptor (beta chain) was sequenced in a study of cytomegalovirus exposure and HLA in healthy donors. Study results and caveats: Diagnosis of cytomegalovirus status made by the classifier reportedly showed high specificity and sensitivity. One cluster of highly shared sequence variants probably arose as a sequencing artifact. Highest at DRB1 and lowest at HLA-C, TCR association rates differed among HLA loci in a later analysis.

The PCR was carried out with 60 Vbeta primers and 13 Jbeta primers. The assay was immunoSEQ multiplex PCR, and TCRdb's table has in-frame clones only and misses some. The sample consists of 75,000 to 90,000 clones, roughly 61% of them appearing once. The CDR3 is 14 residues long. V was trimmed by 3 bases and J by 0 bases, leaving 7 bases between them. The germline gives CDR1 MDHEN, CDR2 SYDVKM. A note on this clone: What it binds is not known.

This TCR was recovered from a woman aged 40 to 55 in good health and CMV-seropositive. This chain connects TRBV28 to TRBJ2-3; D remains unclear. Sequencing was performed on PBMCs. CDR3 sequence (DNA): TGTGCCAGCAGTTTCTTCTCTAGCACAGATACGCAGTATTTT. This encodes CASSFFSSTDTQYF.